This TCR beta chain was sequenced in a study of neoadjuvant nivolumab and ipilimumab in lung cancer. Overall study findings and caveats: Resected-tumor TCR richness correlated positively with pretherapy blood richness. Resected tumors had greater TCR richness and clonality than uninvolved lung.

Clones were read by immunoSEQ multiplex PCR, and TCRdb kept only the in-frame ones, dropping some. The table has about 6,600 clones, approximately 65% seen once. In the case of this clone: Its antigen is undetermined.

This sequence originates from an adult with non-small cell lung cancer. The sample consisted of tumor tissue, taken after neoadjuvant nivolumab, alone or with ipilimumab, at or shortly before surgery.

The CDR3 spells CASSLGGATDTQYF. CDR3 bases: TGTGCCAGCAGCTTAGGGGGGGCAACAGATACGCAGTATTTT. The J gene is TRBJ2-3, the V gene TRBV7-2; D tentatively reads TRBD1 or TRBD2 (6 bases each). The CDR3 is 14 amino acids. Germline V gene data show CDR1 as SGHTA and CDR2 as FQGNSA. V was pared by 1 base and J by 3 bases, with 8 bases between.